Following are 11 T cell receptor beta chains from one sample sequenced in a study of blood T cell repertoires in COVID-19. The protocol was immunoSEQ multiplex PCR, while the TCRdb copy is restricted to in-frame clones and leaves out a portion. The top ten hold approximately 7.5% of the sample, which has 200,000 to 250,000 clones, roughly 80% seen once. Specimen: peripheral blood. Source of these receptors: a woman older than 75 with COVID-19, enrolled during active disease.

The chain is built from TRBV24-1 and TRBJ1-6; 9 nucleotides line up with TRBD1. The CDR3 covers 13 residues. Trimming at V came to 12 bases and at J to 10 bases, leaving 9 bases not matched to a gene. The germline V gene has CDR1 KGHDR and CDR2 SFDVKD. CDR3 loop: CAAARDRDSPLHF. In nucleotides, the CDR3 is TGTGCCGCCGCCCGGGACAGGGACTCACCCCTCCACTTT.

The J gene is TRBJ2-1, the V gene TRBV19; D might be TRBD2 (6 bases). The germline gives CDR1 LNHDA, CDR2 SQIVND (reference sequence). V was trimmed by 7 bases and J by 4 bases, leaving 17 bases between them. The CDR3 totals 15 residues. In nucleotides, the CDR3 is TGTGCCAGTATGAAGTGGGGGAGCGGGTACAATGAGCAGTTCTTC. Translated: CASMKWGSGYNEQFF.

This clone has just a few counts. The V gene is TRBV10-3, the J gene TRBJ1-1; D is undetermined. The CDR3 length is 12 residues. V lost 6 bases and J lost 2, with 7 bases in between. The V gene's germline CDR1 is ENHRY and CDR2 SYGVKD. The CDR3 loop reads CAISSLNTEAFF. In DNA form, the CDR3 reads TGTGCCATCAGCTCCCTTAACACTGAAGCTTTCTTT.

This chain uses TRBV6-6 with TRBJ1-6; D perhaps matches TRBD1 (5 bases). Germline V gene data show CDR1 as MNHNY and CDR2 as SVGAGI (reference sequence). Trimming shortened V by 2 bases and J by 6 bases, and 11 bases separated the two germline ends. This CDR3 spans 15 amino acids. The CDR3 protein is CASSYLRGGNSPLHF. CDR3 nucleotides: TGTGCCAGCAGTTACCTCCGGGGGGGTAATTCACCCCTCCACTTT.

V and J are TRBV15 and TRBJ2-7; possibly TRBD1 for D (7 bases). Germline assignment: CDR1 LNHNV and CDR2 YYDKDF (reference sequence). V lost 1 base and J lost 3, with 13 bases in between. The CDR3 length is 15 residues. CDR3 bases: TGTGCCACCAGCAGAGTGGAGGGGGCGAGCTACGAGCAGTACTTC. Residues: CATSRVEGASYEQYF.

The chain couples TRBV6-5 to TRBJ2-7; 8 bases line up with TRBD1. This CDR3 contains 14 residues. The V gene end was trimmed by 4 bases and the J gene end by 7 bases; junction bases not matched to a gene: 9. The germline V gene has CDR1 MNHEY and CDR2 SVGAGI. In nucleotides, the CDR3 is TGTGCCAGCAGTTCCGCAGGGGGCGCGAGGGAGCAGTACTTC. It is translated as CASSSAGGAREQYF.

The sample holds one count of this clone. The rearrangement uses TRBV7-6 and TRBJ2-7; TRBD1 agrees at 10 bases. Unmatched junction bases numbered 5, after V lost 3 bases and J lost 3 bases. From germline, CDR1 is SGHVS and CDR2 FNYEAQ. The CDR3 has 15 residues. CDR3 region: CASSFLGQGVYEQYF. The CDR3 DNA follows: TGTGCCAGCAGCTTTCTAGGACAGGGGGTCTACGAGCAGTACTTC.

This clone was seen once. V and J are TRBV5-1 and TRBJ2-3; unclear D gene. The CDR3 covers 15 residues. The V end lost 0 bases, the J end lost 0 bases, and 8 bases lay between the germline ends. Germline V gives CDR1 SGHRS, CDR2 YFSETQ. CDR3 coding DNA: TGCGCCAGCAGCTTGGCCGGAGCTAGCACAGATACGCAGTATTTT. Encoded protein: CASSLAGASTDTQYF.

This sequence joins TRBV19 and TRBJ1-5; no firm D call. Germline V CDR1 and CDR2: LNHDA, SQIVND (reference sequence). Trimming removed 0 bases from V and 11 bases from J, with 11 bases in between. This CDR3 comprises 13 residues. Written as DNA, the CDR3 is TGTGCCAGTAGTATAGATTTCCCCCGGGCCCAGCATTTT. Its protein is CASSIDFPRAQHF.

The J gene is TRBJ1-2, the V gene TRBV5-4; a possible D gene is TRBD1 (5 bases). Germline CDR1 reads SGHNT; CDR2 reads YYREEE (reference sequence). This CDR3 spans 14 amino acids. Trimming removed 4 bases from V and 4 bases from J, with 14 bases in between. CDR3: CASSRVGQSYGYTF. The CDR3 DNA reads TGTGCCAGCAGCCGGGTGGGGCAGAGCTATGGCTACACCTTC.

The chain has TRBV5-6 and TRBJ1-1; D is perhaps TRBD1 (5 bases). Deletions cut 4 bases from V and 4 bases from J, with 14 bases between. The germline CDR1 and CDR2 sequences are SGHDT and YYEEEE. The CDR3 is 14 residues long. CDR3 sequence: CASSPNGRATEAFF. CDR3 DNA: TGTGCCAGCAGCCCCAATGGCAGGGCCACTGAAGCTTTCTTT.